A selection of T cell receptor beta chains follows, all from one sample in a study of cytomegalovirus exposure and HLA in healthy donors. Profiled with immunoSEQ multiplex PCR; TCRdb holds only in-frame clones, not every one. The sample has about 170,000 clones, roughly four fifths seen once. Sequenced sample: PBMCs. The source is a young woman in good health and CMV-seronegative. Each CDR3 is given with its conserved first and last residue.

TRBV6-5	TRBJ2-7	CASSYSRSYEQYF
TRBV11-2	TRBJ2-1	CASSARLAIEQFF
TRBV5-5	TRBJ2-7	CASSPGTALYEQYF
TRBV9	TRBJ2-1	CASSVETLYNEQFF
TRBV5-4	TRBJ2-7	CASSLGQFSYEQYF
TRBV6-1	TRBJ2-7	CASSEGQGKASYEQYF
TRBV7-3	TRBJ1-1	CATSQYLNTEAFF
TRBV2	TRBJ1-3	CASSPESSGNTIYF
TRBV6-5	TRBJ2-2	CASSPRDLNTGELFF
TRBV29-1	TRBJ1-4	CSVSVIQGIATNEKLFF
TRBV4-1	TRBJ2-5	CASSPQAAGQETQYF
TRBV20-1	TRBJ2-5	CSAGGLSTQYF
TRBV6-5	.	CASSRSAVIYEQYF
TRBV5-1	TRBJ2-7	CASRGTGMSYEQYF
TRBV6-1	TRBJ2-6	CASEPGFGANVLTF
TRBV12-5	TRBJ2-6	CASGLSPFWTDRDGSGANVLTF
TRBV5-6	TRBJ1-2	CASSLGLGNGYTF
TRBV11-2	TRBJ2-1	CASSLESLAENEQFF
TRBV19	TRBJ2-1	CASSIHILNEQFF